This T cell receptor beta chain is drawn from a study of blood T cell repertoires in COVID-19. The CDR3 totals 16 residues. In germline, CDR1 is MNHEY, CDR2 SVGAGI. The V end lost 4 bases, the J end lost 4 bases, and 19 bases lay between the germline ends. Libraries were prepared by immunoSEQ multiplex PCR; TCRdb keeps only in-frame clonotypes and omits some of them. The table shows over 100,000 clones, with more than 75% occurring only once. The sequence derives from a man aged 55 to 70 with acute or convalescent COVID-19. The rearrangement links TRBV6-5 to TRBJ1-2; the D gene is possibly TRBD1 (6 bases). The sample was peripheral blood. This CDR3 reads CASSSPHFRGTYGYTF. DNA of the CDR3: TGTGCCAGCAGTTCACCTCATTTCAGGGGTACCTATGGCTACACCTTC.